This TCR beta chain came from a study of STAT5B mutations in CD4+ large granular lymphocyte leukemia. Points from the study as a whole: Around 25% of private leukemic clonotypes occurred rarely in other patients' non-leukemic repertoires.

This CDR3 region has 15 residues. V was clipped by 7 bases and J by 1 base, with 16 bases between them. Germline assignment: CDR1 MNHNS and CDR2 SASEGT. The repertoire was sequenced with immunoSEQ multiplex PCR; TCRdb's copy has only in-frame clones and lacks some. The data show about 30,000 clones, around 80% seen once. A word on this clone: Its antigen is unknown.

This TCR was sampled from a human donor in good health. Sample: CD4+ T cells from blood buffy coats. V is TRBV6-1 and J is TRBJ1-1, with D tentatively TRBD1 (6 bases). The CDR3, as DNA: TGTGCCAGCACCTCCTCAGGGGCAGGGAACACTGAAGCTTTCTTT. It translates to CASTSSGAGNTEAFF.